Presented here are 15 T cell receptor beta chains from one specimen sequenced in a study of blood T cell repertoires in COVID-19. The table came from immunoSEQ multiplex PCR; TCRdb's copy has only in-frame clones and leaves some out. The table records 110,000 to 150,000 clones, approximately 86% of them present only once. The specimen sequenced was peripheral blood. These receptors were taken from a human donor in a cohort sampled during active COVID-19.

This chain joins TRBV27 and TRBJ2-3; 7 bases are shared with TRBD2. The CDR3 loop spans 16 amino acids. CDR1 is MNHEY and CDR2 is SMNVEV in the germline V gene (reference sequence). Unmatched junction bases numbered 7, after V lost 3 bases and J lost 1 base. CDR3 region: CASSFLGLEGTDTQYF. The CDR3 DNA reads TGTGCCAGCAGTTTCCTCGGACTAGAAGGCACAGATACGCAGTATTTT.

The table lists this clone with a count of one. This chain connects TRBV5-1 to TRBJ2-4; D may be TRBD1 (6 bases). Trimming removed 2 bases at V and 2 bases at J, with 14 bases between. This CDR3 has 16 residues. CDR1 is SGHRS, CDR2 YFSETQ, per germline. CDR3 in amino acids: CASSFTGGQPKNIQYF. The DNA of the CDR3 is TGCGCCAGCAGCTTCACCGGTGGACAGCCCAAAAACATTCAGTACTTC. The full variable domain, rest sourced from reference TRBV5-1 and TRBJ2-4, is KAGVTQTPRYLIKTRGQQVTLSCSPISGHRSVSWYQQTPGQGLQFLFEYFSETQRNKGNFPGRFSGRQFSNSRSEMNVSTLELGDSALYLCASSFTGGQPKNIQYFGAGTRLSVL.

This chain links TRBV10-1 with TRBJ2-1; 10 positions agree with TRBD2. The CDR3 consists of 13 residues. Trimming took 6 bases from V and 9 from J; bases not matched to a gene: 5. Germline V gives CDR1 WNHNN, CDR2 SYGVQD (reference sequence). The CDR3, as DNA: TGCGCCAGCAGAAGCGGGGGGGATACTGAGCAGTTCTTC. This gives the protein CASRSGGDTEQFF.

The chain has TRBV7-2 and TRBJ2-3; 10 positions agree with TRBD2. Germline-derived CDR1 and CDR2 are SGHTA and FQGNSA. The CDR3 contains 15 residues. The V and J ends lost 6 bases and 2 bases, in that order; junction bases with no gene match: 5. Here the CDR3 reads CASSQTSGVTDTQYF. The CDR3 region has the DNA TGTGCCAGCAGTCAAACTAGCGGGGTCACAGATACGCAGTATTTT.

This chain joins TRBV6-5 and TRBJ2-7; 9 bases are a match to TRBD1. Germline CDR1 MNHEY, CDR2 SVGAGI. CDR3 length: 14 residues. J gave up 1 base and V 8 bases, and 6 bases lay outside the gene matches. CDR3 sequence: CASFTGGGSYEQYF. DNA for the CDR3: TGTGCCAGCTTCACAGGGGGCGGTTCCTACGAGCAGTACTTC.

The chain has TRBV6-2 or TRBV6-3 and TRBJ2-3, with 8 bases identical to TRBD1. Germline lookup yields CDR1 MNHEY and CDR2 SVGEGT. The trim removed 0 bases at V and 5 bases at J, leaving 7 bases unmatched. The CDR3 is 16 amino acids. CDR3 loop: CASSYSQGAGGDTQYF. Here the CDR3 DNA reads TGTGCCAGCAGTTACTCGCAGGGGGCCGGGGGAGATACGCAGTATTTT.

V usage is TRBV12-3 or TRBV12-4 and J usage is TRBJ1-1; TRBD1 agrees at 8 bases. This CDR3 comprises 12 residues. V was clipped by 6 bases and J by 7 bases; unmatched bases: 4. This CDR3 is CASSRQGLEAFF. In DNA, the CDR3 is TGTGCCAGCAGCCGACAGGGGCTTGAAGCTTTCTTT.

This clone was observed a single time. The gene calls are TRBV27 and TRBJ2-7; D perhaps matches TRBD2 (6 bases). This CDR3 is 13 amino acids long. Germline V gene data show CDR1 as MNHEY and CDR2 as SMNVEV (reference sequence). V was pared by 0 bases and J by 6 bases, with 9 bases between. In DNA form, the CDR3 reads TGTGCCAGCAGTTTATCCCGGGAGTTCGAGCAGTACTTC. It is translated as CASSLSREFEQYF.

The CDR3 region has the DNA TGTGCCAGCAGCTTTGGGCCTCGGAGCGGGAGTCACAATGAGCAGTTCTTC. As protein: CASSFGPRSGSHNEQFF. This chain uses TRBV7-9 with TRBJ2-1; 8 nucleotides match TRBD2. This CDR3 has 17 residues. V trimming: 3 bases; J trimming: 5 bases; junction bases outside the gene matches: 12. Germline lookup yields CDR1 SEHNR and CDR2 FQNEAQ (reference sequence).

In the case of this clone: A much larger clone sits a single nucleotide away, making a read error possible. The V and J genes are TRBV12-3 or TRBV12-4 and TRBJ2-2; D is perhaps TRBD1 (6 bases). V was clipped by 6 bases and J by 4 bases, with 9 bases between them. The CDR3 is made up of 13 amino acids. Written as DNA, the CDR3 is TGTGCCAGCAGCGAGACAGGCACCGGGGAGCTGTTTTTT. Translating it yields CASSETGTGELFF.

The V gene is TRBV10-2, the J gene TRBJ2-1, with 7 positions matching TRBD2. CDR3 length: 16 residues. V shed 2 bases, J shed 2 bases, and the junction held 6 bases outside the gene matches. Germline lookup yields CDR1 WSHSY and CDR2 SAAADI. For the CDR3, the DNA is TGCGCCAGCAGTGAGGAGGCTAGCGGAGCCTACAATGAGCAGTTCTTC. Translating it yields CASSEEASGAYNEQFF.

This clone is labeled as medium-sized (0.01 to 0.1%). The J gene is TRBJ1-1, the V gene TRBV27, with D possibly TRBD1 on 6 matching bases. Trimming removed 5 bases from V and 4 bases from J, with 8 bases in between. The CDR3 length is 12 residues. In germline, CDR1 is MNHEY, CDR2 SMNVEV (reference sequence). The CDR3, as DNA: TGTGCCAGCAGTCGAGGGGGCACTGAAGCTTTCTTT. It translates to CASSRGGTEAFF.

The genes are TRBV7-2 and TRBJ2-7; 7 positions match TRBD2. The CDR3 covers 15 residues. Germline V gene lookup returns CDR1 SGHTA and CDR2 FQGNSA. Trimming at V came to 4 bases and at J to 2 bases, leaving 8 bases not matched to a gene. CDR3: CASSSATSYPYEQYF. The CDR3 DNA is TGTGCCAGCAGCTCCGCGACTAGCTACCCCTACGAGCAGTACTTC. Drawing the rest from reference TRBV7-2 and TRBJ2-7, the complete variable domain is GAGVSQSPSNKVTEKGKDVELRCDPISGHTALYWYRQSLGQGLEFLIYFQGNSAPDKSGLPSDRFSAERTGGSVSTLTIQRTQQEDSAVYLCASSSATSYPYEQYFGPGTRLTVT.

The chain employs TRBV7-2 and TRBJ2-2, with 16 bases matching TRBD2. V shed 4 bases, J shed 3 bases, and the junction held 2 bases outside the gene matches. This CDR3 contains 17 residues. Germline V gives CDR1 SGHTA, CDR2 FQGNSA. The CDR3 DNA reads TGTGCCAGCAGCTGGGGACTAGCGGGGGGGGACACCGGGGAGCTGTTTTTT. Translation: CASSWGLAGGDTGELFF.

The chain recombines TRBV15 with TRBJ2-3; unclear D gene. Deletions cut 7 bases from V and 2 bases from J, with 10 bases between. Germline CDR1 is LNHNV and CDR2 is YYDKDF (reference sequence). The CDR3 is 13 amino acids. CDR3 sequence (DNA): TGTGCCACCATGGAGTACTCCACAGATACGCAGTATTTT. It yields the protein CATMEYSTDTQYF.